The present T cell receptor (beta chain) was sequenced within a study of T cell clonality in common variable immunodeficiency. Overall study findings and caveats: Common variable immunodeficiency TCR beta sequences reportedly had fewer deletions and N-nucleotide insertions.

This clone has a count of ten or more. Antigen: not known. The read finishes 3 residues shy of the CDR3 end, and the germline J gene is used to complete it. TCRdb's table, derived via immunoSEQ multiplex PCR, lists solely in-frame clones and lacks some. Recorded here are 35,000 to 50,000 clones, with no singletons, and the ten leading clones hold 1.3% to 1.5%. Patients and controls were mostly of Caucasian heritage. Heparinized whole blood, about 5 to 9 ml, came from each donor. V was pared by 3 bases and J by 1 base, with 4 bases between. The germline V gene encodes CDR1 LNHDA and CDR2 SQIVND (reference sequence). The CDR3 contains 13 residues.

The chain links TRBV19 to TRBJ2-1; no clear D gene. The receptor comes from a person aged 18 to 69 in good health. Sequencing input: peripheral blood mononuclear cells. CDR3 bases read: TGTGCCAGTAGTATTTCGTCCTACAATGAG. Encoded protein: CASSISSYNE. In full, the CDR3 is CASSISSYNEQFF.